The 7 T cell receptor beta chains in this list originate from one sample, sequenced in a study of T cell responses to AZD1222 COVID-19 vaccine. Clones were read by immunoSEQ multiplex PCR, and TCRdb kept only the in-frame ones, dropping some. This sample yields 100,000 to 130,000 clones, of which approximately 89% are seen a single time; roughly 3% belongs to the top ten. Specimen: peripheral blood, collected on day 0 of MenACWY control vaccination. These receptor sequences come from an adult in good health.

The chain has TRBV2 and TRBJ1-6; D unclear. CDR3 length: 12 amino acids. Per germline, CDR1 SNHLY and CDR2 FYNNEI. Trimming took 10 bases from V and 7 from J, leaving 11 bases between them. CDR3 bases: TGTGCCACCCGGACGGAAAATTCACCCCTCCACTTT. It is translated as CATRTENSPLHF.

The gene calls are TRBV18 and TRBJ2-7; D is undetermined. The V gene's germline CDR1 is KGHSH and CDR2 LQKENI. This CDR3 has 12 amino acids. V dropped 5 bases and J dropped 3 bases, with 8 bases sitting between them. The CDR3 sequence is CASSGDLYEQYF. CDR3 nucleotides: TGTGCCAGCTCAGGAGACCTCTACGAGCAGTACTTC.

This clone was picked up one time. The CDR3 sequence is CASSPGTGGNQPQHF. The CDR3 DNA sequence: TGTGCCAGCAGCCCCGGGACAGGGGGCAATCAGCCCCAGCATTTT. The chain employs TRBV3-1 (or the pseudogene TRBV3-2) and TRBJ1-5; TRBD1 aligns across 10 bases. Germline V gene data show CDR1 as LGHDT and CDR2 as YNNKEL (reference sequence). The CDR3 is 15 amino acids. The V gene end was trimmed by 4 bases and the J gene end by 2 bases; junction bases not matched to a gene: 2.

This chain joins TRBV5-8 and TRBJ2-3, with TRBD2 matching 10 bases. V trimming: 1 base; J trimming: 7 bases; junction bases outside the gene matches: 3. Germline CDR1 SGHTS, CDR2 YDEGEE. CDR3 size: 14 residues. The CDR3 loop reads CASSLTSGANTQYF. CDR3 sequence (DNA): TGTGCCAGCAGCTTGACTAGCGGGGCTAATACGCAGTATTTT.

Notes on this clone: Other DNA sequences in this sample translate to the same CDR3. The chain has TRBV9 and TRBJ1-6; 8 bases are a match to TRBD1. The CDR3 covers 15 residues. CDR1 is SGDLS, CDR2 YYNGEE, per germline. After removal of 4 bases from V and 7 bases from J, the junction contained 7 bases not matched to a gene. CDR3 residues: CASSPRDRINSPLHF. DNA of the CDR3: TGTGCCAGCAGCCCGAGGGACAGGATAAATTCACCCCTCCACTTT.

This rearrangement joins TRBV4-1 to TRBJ2-7; D might be TRBD1 or TRBD2, each matching 5 bases. Germline V gene data show CDR1 as MGHRA and CDR2 as YSYEKL. The length of the CDR3 is 15 residues. The germline V and J ends were trimmed by 1 base and 5 bases, with 15 bases remaining between them. CDR3 nucleotides: TGCGCCAGCAGCCAAGGAGCCGGGACGGCCCACGAGCAGTACTTC. Protein sequence: CASSQGAGTAHEQYF.

The chain carries TRBV6-5 and TRBJ2-5; TRBD1 matches 7 bases. Germline assignment: CDR1 MNHEY and CDR2 SVGAGI. Trimming took 0 bases from V and 2 from J; bases not matched to a gene: 6. The CDR3 covers 16 residues. The CDR3 loop reads CASSYSYGTVQETQYF. In DNA, the CDR3 is TGTGCCAGCAGTTACTCGTATGGGACAGTTCAAGAGACCCAGTACTTC.